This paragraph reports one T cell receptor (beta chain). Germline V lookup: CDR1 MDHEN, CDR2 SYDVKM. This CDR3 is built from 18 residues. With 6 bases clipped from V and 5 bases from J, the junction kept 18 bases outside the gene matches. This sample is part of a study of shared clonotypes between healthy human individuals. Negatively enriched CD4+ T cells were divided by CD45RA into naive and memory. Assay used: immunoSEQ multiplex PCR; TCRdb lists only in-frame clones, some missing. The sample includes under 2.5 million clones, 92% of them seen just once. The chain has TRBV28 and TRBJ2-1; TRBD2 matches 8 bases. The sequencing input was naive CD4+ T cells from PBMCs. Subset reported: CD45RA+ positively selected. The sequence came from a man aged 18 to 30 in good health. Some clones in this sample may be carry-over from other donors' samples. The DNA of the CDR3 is TGTGCCAGCAGCCATAAGGCAGGGGCTAGCGGGTACAACAATGAGCAGTTCTTC. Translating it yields CASSHKAGASGYNNEQFF. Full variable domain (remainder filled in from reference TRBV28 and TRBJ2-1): DVKVTQSSRYLVKRTGEKVFLECVQDMDHENMFWYRQDPGLGLRLIYFSYDVKMKEKGDIPEGYSVSREKKERFSLILESASTNQTSMYLCASSHKAGASGYNNEQFFGPGTRLTVL.